What follows are 7 T cell receptor beta chains derived from one specimen sequenced in a study of CD8+ T cells in alopecia areata. cDNA reverse transcribed from extracted RNA served as the sequencing template. The repertoire was sequenced with immunoSEQ multiplex PCR; TCRdb's copy has only in-frame clones and lacks some. The sample has about 98,000 clones, about 40% seen once. The sequenced material came from CD4+ T cells sorted from blood. These receptors originate from a human donor with alopecia areata.

The chain links TRBV30 to TRBJ2-3, with 8 bases aligning to TRBD1. Germline CDR1 and CDR2: GTSNPN and SVGIG (reference sequence). Trimming took 3 bases from V and 0 from J; bases not matched to a gene: 11. The CDR3 is made up of 17 amino acids. CDR3 bases: TGTGCCTGGAGCCCCAAACCGGGACAGGCTAGCACAGATACGCAGTATTTT. Residues: CAWSPKPGQASTDTQYF.

Turning to this clone: The junction departs from germline at one end; a sequencing error may be responsible. The rearrangement joins TRBV4-1 to TRBJ2-3, with unresolved D. The CDR3 length is 10 residues. Per the germline V gene, CDR1 is MGHRA and CDR2 is YSYEKL. The CDR3, as DNA: TGCGCCAGCAGCCATCACAGAGGTCCTTTT. It codes for CASSHHRGPF.

The chain joins TRBV5-4 to TRBJ1-2; TRBD1 aligns across 11 bases. This CDR3 comprises 13 residues. After removal of 4 bases from V and 8 bases from J, the junction contained 4 bases not matched to a gene. Per germline, CDR1 SGHNT and CDR2 YYREEE (reference sequence). CDR3 protein: CASSPDRGRGYTF. For the CDR3, the DNA is TGTGCCAGCAGCCCGGACAGGGGGCGAGGCTACACCTTC.

V gene TRBV15 combines with J gene TRBJ2-1; 14 positions match TRBD2. J gave up 8 bases and V 2 bases, and 5 bases lay outside the gene matches. Germline CDR1 and CDR2: LNHNV and YYDKDF (reference sequence). The CDR3 totals 16 residues. The CDR3: CATSRPGLAGVHEQFF. CDR3 coding DNA: TGTGCCACCAGCAGACCGGGACTAGCGGGGGTTCATGAGCAGTTCTTC. Filled out from reference TRBV15 and TRBJ2-1, the complete variable domain reads DAMVIQNPRYQVTQFGKPVTLSCSQTLNHNVMYWYQQKSSQAPKLLFHYYDKDFNNEADTPDNFQSRRPNTSFCFLDIRSPGLGDTAMYLCATSRPGLAGVHEQFFGPGTRLTVL.

This clone showed up just a few times. The rearrangement uses TRBV11-3 and TRBJ2-3, with D maybe TRBD2 (5 bases). V lost 3 bases, J lost 1 base, and 8 bases lay in between. This CDR3 spans 14 amino acids. The V gene's germline CDR1 is SGHNT and CDR2 YENEEA. The CDR3 is CASSLARGTDTQYF. For the CDR3, the DNA is TGTGCCAGCAGCTTGGCGCGGGGCACAGATACGCAGTATTTT.

V gene TRBV2 combines with J gene TRBJ1-3, with D perhaps matching TRBD1 (5 bases). The length of the CDR3 is 13 residues. V dropped 8 bases and J dropped 2 bases, with 10 bases sitting between them. Looked up from germline, CDR1 is SNHLY and CDR2 is FYNNEI. Here the CDR3 DNA reads TGTGCCAGCTTGACAGATCCTGGAAACACCATATATTTT. As protein: CASLTDPGNTIYF.

This chain connects TRBV29-1 to TRBJ2-7; 8 bases fit TRBD1. Trimming at V came to 6 bases and at J to 5 bases, leaving 12 bases not matched to a gene. The germline V gene has CDR1 SQVTM and CDR2 ANQGSEA. This CDR3 region has 14 residues. The CDR3 loop reads CSVGGAQGADEQYF. The DNA of the CDR3 is TGCAGCGTGGGTGGAGCCCAGGGGGCGGACGAGCAGTACTTC.